This T cell receptor beta chain derives from a study of CD4 T cells in relation to SARS-CoV-2 and coronaviruses. Findings and caveats of the study: Around two thirds of donors had memory CD4+ clonotypes crossrecognizing SARS-CoV-2 and common cold coronavirus spike.

The unexposed donors gave CD4+ T cells in about 2011-2019, prior to COVID-19. CDR1 and CDR2 (germline): LGHDT, YNNKEL (reference sequence). CDR3 length equals 15 residues. V dropped 4 bases and J dropped 3; count of bases not matched to a gene: 5. Profiling relied on immunoSEQ multiplex PCR, and the TCRdb table lists in-frame clones only, not all of them. The sample has around 70,000 clones; about 90% are singletons. For this clone: The antigen remains undetermined.

This TCR was recovered from a human donor in good health. J is TRBJ1-1 and V is TRBV3-1 (or the pseudogene TRBV3-2); TRBD1 agrees at 10 bases. The material sequenced was memory CD4+ T cells from PBMCs. The CDR3 sequence is CASSPWTGGDTEAFF. The CDR3 DNA is TGTGCCAGCAGCCCGTGGACAGGGGGAGACACTGAAGCTTTCTTT.